Listed below are T cell receptor beta chains from one sample, sequenced in a study of neoadjuvant nivolumab and ipilimumab in lung cancer. Measured with immunoSEQ multiplex PCR; TCRdb has only the in-frame clones, and not every one. The table shows tens of thousands of clones, with around 89% occurring only once. Sequenced here: blood, sampled before neoadjuvant nivolumab, alone or with ipilimumab. These receptors all come from an adult with non-small cell lung cancer. Some clones in this sample may be carry-over from other donors' samples. The conserved cysteine and the conserved F or W are not part of the CDR3 here. The order of the fields is V gene, J gene, CDR3 protein.

TRBV10-1	TRBJ1-1	ASRRGTANTEAF
TRBV7-2	TRBJ2-5	ASSLEGGRARETQY
TRBV5-1	TRBJ2-7	ASSWTGGGNEQY
TRBV7-9	TRBJ2-7	ASSLLGYYEQY
TRBV28	TRBJ2-3	ASKRDSTDTQY
TRBV12-5	TRBJ2-7	ASGLGSLSSYEQY
TRBV5-4	TRBJ2-7	ASSLDSLRPYEQY
TRBV7-9	TRBJ1-5	ASSQSSSNQPQH
TRBV9	TRBJ2-3	ASSGGHHTDTQY
TRBV7-9	TRBJ2-1	ASSGGTSGSWSSYNEQF
TRBV7-2	TRBJ2-2	ASSLELAVTGELF
TRBV11-2	TRBJ2-7	ASSLDWDSLYEQY
TRBV25-1	TRBJ2-1	ASSDPSGSDLYNEQF
TRBV2	TRBJ2-7	ASRAGTSGGGEQY
TRBV29-1	TRBJ1-1	SVAVRLDTEAF
TRBV19	TRBJ2-5	ASSRKETQY
TRBV5-1	TRBJ1-5	ASSLLPSGGVSNQPQH
TRBV30	TRBJ1-2	AWSRALANYGYT
TRBV5-1	TRBJ2-5	ASSSYQETQY
TRBV18	TRBJ1-3	ASSPAVSGNTIY
TRBV6-1	TRBJ2-7	ASSRTWDYEQY
TRBV6-6	TRBJ1-1	ASSLGQNTEAF
TRBV5-6	TRBJ1-5	ASSLGEQPQH
TRBV7-9	TRBJ2-3	ASIKGGAYTDTQY
TRBV7-9	TRBJ2-3	ASSPGAGETDTQY
TRBV18	TRBJ2-1	ASSLQGARNEQF
TRBV30	TRBJ1-2	AWNPGQGSGYT